The rows below give T cell receptor beta chains drawn from one sample of a study of cytomegalovirus exposure and HLA in healthy donors. TCRdb's copy holds only in-frame clones and misses some; the assay was immunoSEQ multiplex PCR. Seen here are a few hundred thousand clones, around 75% observed once, and the top ten hold less than 2%. Sequencing used PBMCs. The source of these receptors is a woman in her 30s in good health and CMV-seronegative. Both conserved end residues are part of each CDR3. The D gene is left open where the match is weak. Only part of the rows carry a size: once, few, many, or a class if the clone is expanded.

>TRBJ2-5|TRBV5-4|TRBD1|NA
CASGTGIQETQYF
TGTGCCAGCGGGACAGGGATTCAAGAGACCCAGTACTTC
>TRBJ1-2|TRBV27|NA|NA
CASTPRQAPIYGYTF
TGTGCCAGCACCCCCCGGCAGGCGCCCATCTATGGCTACACCTTC
>TRBJ1-2|TRBV5-5|NA|NA
CASSLDAGESYGYTF
TGTGCCAGCAGCTTGGACGCAGGGGAGTCCTATGGCTACACCTTC
>TRBJ2-1|TRBV4-2|TRBD2|NA
CASSTASGRAYNEQFF
TGTGCCAGCAGCACAGCTAGCGGGAGGGCCTACAATGAGCAGTTCTTC
>TRBJ1-4|TRBV5-5|NA|few
CASSSTGSTNEKLFF
TGTGCCAGCAGCTCTACAGGGTCAACTAATGAAAAACTGTTTTTT
>TRBJ2-3|TRBV9|TRBD2|NA
CASSTPTSGVTDTQYF
TGTGCCAGCAGCACGCCGACTAGCGGGGTAACAGATACGCAGTATTTT
>TRBJ1-2|TRBV18|NA|NA
CASSPQGSSNYGYTF
TGTGCCAGCTCACCACAGGGGTCCTCTAACTATGGCTACACCTTC
>TRBJ2-7|TRBV30|NA|NA
CAWSSGYGEQYF
TGTGCCTGGAGTTCGGGGTACGGCGAGCAGTACTTC
>TRBJ1-2|TRBV5-1|NA|NA
CASSAAGYCGYTF
TGCGCCAGCAGCGCAGCGGGGTACTGTGGCTACACCTTC
>TRBJ2-1|TRBV5-1|TRBD2|NA
CASSPWTSGRGGPGEQFF
TGCGCCAGCAGCCCTTGGACTAGCGGGAGAGGAGGACCGGGCGAGCAGTTCTTC
>TRBJ2-2|TRBV5-1|NA|NA
CASSLVSPSNTGELFF
TGCGCCAGCAGCTTGGTGAGTCCCTCGAACACCGGGGAGCTGTTTTTT
>TRBJ2-3|TRBV11-2|NA|NA
CASSLYRGYPTDTQYF
TGTGCCAGCAGCTTATATCGGGGGTACCCCACAGATACGCAGTATTTT
>TRBJ2-7|TRBV7-8|NA|NA
CASSLELAFLEQYF
TGTGCCAGCAGCTTAGAACTAGCCTTTCTCGAGCAGTACTTC
>TRBJ2-2|TRBV7-2|TRBD2|NA
CASSNPGLDTGELFF
TGTGCCAGCAGCAACCCGGGACTAGACACCGGGGAGCTGTTTTTT
>TRBJ2-4|TRBV7-2|NA|NA
CASSLDGKAKNIQYF
TGTGCCAGCAGCTTAGACGGGAAAGCCAAAAACATTCAGTACTTC
>TRBJ1-1|TRBV25-1|NA|NA
CASSAERASTEAFF
TGTGCCAGCAGTGCCGAGAGGGCGAGCACTGAAGCTTTCTTT
>TRBJ1-2|TRBV18|NA|NA
CASSPQGRYGYPF
TGTGCCAGCTCACCTCAGGGAAGGTACGGCTACCCCTTC
>TRBJ2-7|TRBV5-4|NA|NA
CASSLGLAGSFAEQYF
TGTGCCAGCAGCTTAGGGTTGGCAGGGTCCTTCGCCGAGCAGTACTTC
>TRBJ1-1|TRBV29-1|NA|few
CSVGSQPNTEAFF
TGCAGCGTTGGTTCACAACCGAACACTGAAGCTTTCTTT
>TRBJ1-6|TRBV30|NA|NA
CACRREGTYNSPLHF
TGTGCCTGTAGGAGGGAGGGCACCTATAATTCACCCCTCCACTTT
>TRBJ1-3|TRBV11-2|NA|NA
CASSLRQSGNTIYF
TGTGCCAGCAGCCTAAGACAGTCTGGAAACACCATATATTTT
>TRBJ2-3|TRBV7-6|TRBD1|NA
CASSPGTGRTDTQYF
TGTGCCAGCAGCCCTGGGACAGGCAGAACAGATACGCAGTATTTT
>TRBJ1-1|TRBV27|NA|NA
CASSDTVNTEAFF
TGTGCCAGCAGTGACACAGTGAACACTGAAGCTTTCTTT
>TRBJ2-1|TRBV4-2|NA|NA
CASSRAGGYNEQFF
TGTGCCAGCAGCCGAGCGGGCGGATACAATGAGCAGTTCTTC
>TRBJ2-1|TRBV6-6|NA|NA
CASSYSVDGNEQFF
TGTGCCAGCAGTTACTCGGTAGACGGGAATGAGCAGTTCTTC
>TRBJ1-1|TRBV30|NA|NA
CAWSTGKETEAFF
TGTGCCTGGAGTACAGGGAAGGAAACTGAAGCTTTCTTT
>TRBJ1-2|TRBV2|NA|NA
CASSELQGGESGYTF
TGTGCCAGCAGTGAATTACAGGGAGGGGAGTCTGGCTACACCTTC
>TRBJ1-5|TRBV28|TRBD1|NA
CASLTGDQNNQPQHF
TGTGCCAGCCTTACAGGGGACCAAAACAATCAGCCCCAGCATTTT
>TRBJ1-2|TRBV5-1|TRBD1|once
CASSLQGGIDGYTF
TGCGCCAGCAGCTTACAGGGGGGGATTGATGGCTACACCTTC
>TRBJ1-1|TRBV19|NA|NA
CASSIDHPTVNTEAFF
TGTGCCAGTAGTATAGATCACCCGACTGTTAACACTGAAGCTTTCTTT
>TRBJ1-2|TRBV2|NA|few
CASSEWGGNYGYTF
TGTGCCAGCAGCGAATGGGGAGGGAACTATGGCTACACCTTC
>TRBJ1-2|TRBV5-4|NA|NA
CASSLAGGYTF
TGTGCCAGCAGCTTGGCGGGGGGCTACACCTTC
>TRBJ1-1|TRBV5-8|NA|few
CARLDRLNTEAFF
TGTGCCAGGTTGGACAGATTGAACACTGAAGCTTTCTTT
>TRBJ2-2|TRBV4-1|NA|few
CASSQEAGMYTGELFF
TGCGCCAGCAGCCAAGAGGCCGGGATGTACACCGGGGAGCTGTTTTTT
>TRBJ2-7|TRBV5-6|NA|NA
CASSRETYEQYF
TGTGCCAGCAGCCGCGAAACCTACGAGCAGTACTTC
>TRBJ1-5|TRBV5-1|TRBD1|NA
CASSSEDRDGHSNQPQHF
TGCGCCAGCAGCTCCGAGGACAGGGACGGCCATAGCAATCAGCCCCAGCATTTT
>TRBJ1-6|TRBV18|TRBD1|NA
CASSPEDRANSPLHF
TGTGCCAGCTCACCGGAGGACAGGGCTAATTCACCCCTCCACTTT